This note documents a single T cell receptor (beta chain) sequence. The CDR3 sequence is 17 residues long. Deletions cut 5 bases from V and 1 base from J, with 15 bases between. CDR1 and CDR2 from the germline V gene are SEHNR and FQNEAQ (reference sequence). In the original processing: The assay estimated nucleated cells by amplifying reference gene primers. Assay: immunoSEQ multiplex PCR; the TCRdb copy retains only in-frame clones and omits some. V and J calls and clone size are those listed in that table; D and trimming were worked out from the DNA. The sample includes over 200,000 clones, 70% to 90% of them seen just once. The sample originates from a study of blood T cell repertoires in COVID-19. About the study: The study drew acute and convalescent COVID-19 samples from the United States, Italy and Spain. In each case, the material was cDNA or gDNA derived from T cells, B-cell-depleted T cells, or PBMCs.

Input material: peripheral blood. The TCR originated in a woman aged 18-29 years who had recovered from COVID-19. The V and J genes are TRBV7-9 and TRBJ2-6; D is uncertain. The DNA for the CDR3 is TGTGCCAGCAGCAGCCCCGACACCATTTCTGGGGCCAACGTCCTGACTTTC. Its protein product is CASSSPDTISGANVLTF.